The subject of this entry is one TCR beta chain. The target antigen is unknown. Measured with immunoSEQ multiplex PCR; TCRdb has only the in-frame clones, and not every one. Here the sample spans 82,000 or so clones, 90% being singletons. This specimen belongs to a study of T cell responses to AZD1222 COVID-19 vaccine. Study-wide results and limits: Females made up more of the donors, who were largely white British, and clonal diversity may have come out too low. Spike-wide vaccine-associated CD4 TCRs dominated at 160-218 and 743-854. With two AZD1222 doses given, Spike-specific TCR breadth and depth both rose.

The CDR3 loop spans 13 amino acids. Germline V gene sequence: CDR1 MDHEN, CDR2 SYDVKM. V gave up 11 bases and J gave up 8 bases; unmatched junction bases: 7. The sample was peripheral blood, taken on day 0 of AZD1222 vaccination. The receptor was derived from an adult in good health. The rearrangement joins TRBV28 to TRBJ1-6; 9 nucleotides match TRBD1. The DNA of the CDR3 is TGTGCCGAGAAAGGACAGGGGCATTCACCCCTCCACTTT. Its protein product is CAEKGQGHSPLHF.